These T cell receptor beta chains were read from a single sample in a study of cytomegalovirus exposure and HLA in healthy donors. The method was immunoSEQ multiplex PCR; TCRdb's version includes in-frame clones alone and lacks a portion of them. Among roughly 250,000 clones listed, approximately 90% were seen once. The sequenced sample was PBMCs. These receptors were collected from a man between 18 and 29 years old in good health and CMV-seronegative. CDR3s include the opening cysteine and the closing phenylalanine or tryptophan. A D gene is named only where the DNA matches it firmly. Part of the rows lack a size; the others show once, few, many or a class for expanded clones.

V gene	J gene	clone size	D gene	CDR3 DNA	CDR3 protein
TRBV5-6	TRBJ1-5	NA	NA	TGTGCCAGCAGCTTGCTTCAGCCCCAGCATTTT	CASSLLQPQHF
TRBV7-3	TRBJ2-5	NA	TRBD2	TGTGCCAGCAGCCTTAGCGGGAGGGCGGGCGAGACCCAGTACTTC	CASSLSGRAGETQYF
TRBV6-5	TRBJ2-5	many	NA	TGTGCCAGCAGTCACGGGGGTTCCGAGACCCAGTACTTC	CASSHGGSETQYF
TRBV4-3	TRBJ2-1	NA	NA	TGCGCCAGCAGACAAGATTACCGCAGGGTCAATGAGCAGTTCTTC	CASRQDYRRVNEQFF
TRBV5-4	TRBJ2-1	NA	NA	TGTGCCAGCAGCTTTTGGACAGTCCAAGACAATGAGCAGTTCTTC	CASSFWTVQDNEQFF
TRBV6-6	TRBJ1-6	NA	TRBD1	TGTGCCAGCAGCCTAGACAGGGAGAAATCACCCCTCCACTTT	CASSLDREKSPLHF
TRBV11-3	TRBJ2-5	NA	NA	TGTGCCAGCAGCCAAAGGACAGTTATGGGAGAGACCCAGTACTTC	CASSQRTVMGETQYF
TRBV7-2	TRBJ2-1	NA	NA	TGTGCCAGCAGCGCCAGATCGGCGTTAGCGCAGTTCTTC	CASSARSALAQFF
TRBV6-5	TRBJ2-7	NA	TRBD2	TGTGCCAGCAGTTATTCCCCTAGCGGGGAGAAGTACGGGCAGTACTTC	CASSYSPSGEKYGQYF
TRBV7-2	TRBJ2-2	once	TRBD2	TGTGCCAGCAGCCCCCTGACTAGCGGGTTTTTGACCGGGGAGCTGTTTTTT	CASSPLTSGFLTGELFF
TRBV5-1	TRBJ2-3	NA	TRBD1	TGCGCCAGCAACCTACAGGGGGCTGGCGATACGCAGTATTTT	CASNLQGAGDTQYF
TRBV5-6	TRBJ1-2	few	NA	TGTGCCAGCAGCCGCTGGGCAGGTAGCTATGGCTACACCTTC	CASSRWAGSYGYTF
TRBV9	TRBJ2-3	NA	NA	TGTGCCAGCAGCCCCGATCAGGGTAGCTCAGATACGCAGTATTTT	CASSPDQGSSDTQYF
TRBV20-1	TRBJ2-7	NA	TRBD1	TGCAGTGCCAAGACAGGGAAGGAGCAGTACTTC	CSAKTGKEQYF
TRBV21-1	TRBJ1-1	NA	NA	TGTGCCAGCAGCAAGAGGTTCACTGAAGCTTTCTTT	CASSKRFTEAFF
TRBV27	TRBJ1-5	few	NA	TGTGCCAGCAGACTGAGGGGGAGCAATCAGCCCCAGCATTTT	CASRLRGSNQPQHF
TRBV9	TRBJ2-3	NA	NA	TGTGCCAGCAGCAACTTCCACTGGGATACGCAGTATTTT	CASSNFHWDTQYF
TRBV7-8	TRBJ2-2	NA	TRBD2	TGTGCCAGCAGCCTAGCGGGGGGGATCTTGAACACCGGGGAGCTGTTTTTT	CASSLAGGILNTGELFF
TRBV27	TRBJ2-1	once	TRBD2	TGTGCCAGCAGTTTAGGGACTAGCGGGGGTCAGGTTGAGCAGTTCTTC	CASSLGTSGGQVEQFF
TRBV7-9	TRBJ2-3	NA	TRBD2	TGTGCCAGCAGCTTAATATCGGGAGGGGGAGGAGATACGCAGTATTTT	CASSLISGGGGDTQYF
TRBV5-1	TRBJ2-7	once	TRBD1	TGCGCCAGTAGTACGGGACAGGGCTACGAGCAGTACTTC	CASSTGQGYEQYF
TRBV27	TRBJ2-3	NA	TRBD1	TGTGCCAGCAGAAGGCAGGGGGCCTGGGAGGATACGCAGTATTTT	CASRRQGAWEDTQYF
TRBV7-9	TRBJ1-3	NA	NA	TGTGCCAGCAGCTTAGGGAGGAGCTCTGGAAACACCATATATTTT	CASSLGRSSGNTIYF
TRBV2	TRBJ1-2	NA	NA	TGTGCCAGCAGTGACGGGGGGGCGGTTGACTATGGCTACACCTTC	CASSDGGAVDYGYTF
TRBV4-3	TRBJ2-7	NA	NA	TGCGCCAGCAGTGTCGGCCAGGATCGAAGGCAGTACTTC	CASSVGQDRRQYF
TRBV27	TRBJ2-3	NA	NA	TGTGCCAGCAGTTTACATTCCGATACGCAGTATTTT	CASSLHSDTQYF
TRBV19	TRBJ1-4	NA	NA	TGTGCCAGTAGGGCCAGTTTCGCAACTAATGAAAAACTGTTTTTT	CASRASFATNEKLFF
TRBV2	TRBJ2-7	NA	NA	TGTGCCAGCAAGATAACAGGGACCTACGAGCAGTACTTC	CASKITGTYEQYF
TRBV5-1	TRBJ2-3	NA	TRBD2	TGCGCCAGCCATGAGCTAGCGGGGGTACCTAGCACAGATACGCAGTATTTT	CASHELAGVPSTDTQYF
TRBV5-1	TRBJ1-1	NA	NA	TGCGCCAGCAGCTTGGTCTCCGGGGACACTGAAGCTTTCTTT	CASSLVSGDTEAFF
TRBV13	TRBJ1-2	NA	TRBD1	TGTGCCAGCAGCTCACAGGGGGGATATGGCTACACCTTC	CASSSQGGYGYTF
TRBV5-1	TRBJ2-5	NA	NA	NA	CASSSSTSGAQETQYF
TRBV12-1	TRBJ1-2	NA	NA	TGTGCCAGCAGCCCTCACCCGACAGGGGAGAATGGCTACACCTTC	CASSPHPTGENGYTF
TRBV30	TRBJ2-1	NA	NA	TGTGCCTGGAGTGTAGGCGGAAACAATGAGCAGTTCTTC	CAWSVGGNNEQFF
TRBV2	TRBJ2-7	few	NA	TGTGCCAGCAGTGAATATTACGAGCAGTACTTC	CASSEYYEQYF
TRBV6-5	TRBJ2-7	once	TRBD1	TGTGCCAGCAGTCAACCGACAGGGGGCTCCTACGAGCAGTACTTC	CASSQPTGGSYEQYF
TRBV30	TRBJ2-7	NA	TRBD2	TGTGCCTGGAGTGGACTAGCGGGAGGTTTGGCCTACGAGCAGTACTTC	CAWSGLAGGLAYEQYF
TRBV7-2	TRBJ2-3	NA	NA	TGTGTCAGCAGCTTAGTGGGGCTGCGGTCAGATACGCAGTATTTT	CVSSLVGLRSDTQYF
TRBV4-1	TRBJ2-5	NA	NA	TGCGCCAGCAGCCATAGGGTGGACAGACAAGAGACCCAGTACTTC	CASSHRVDRQETQYF
TRBV19	TRBJ2-2	NA	NA	TGTGCCAGTAGTAGGCGGGAAACCGGGGAGCTGTTTTTT	CASSRRETGELFF
TRBV5-1	TRBJ2-1	NA	TRBD2	TGCGCCAGCAGCTTGACTAGCGGGAAGTCGAATGAGCAGTTCTTC	CASSLTSGKSNEQFF
TRBV19	TRBJ1-5	NA	TRBD1	TGTGCCAGTAGCGACAGGGGATATAGCAATCAGCCCCAGCATTTT	CASSDRGYSNQPQHF
TRBV7-3	TRBJ2-1	NA	TRBD2	TGTGCCAGCAGCCTAAACAGACTAGCGGGAGGGCAGCAGTTCTTC	CASSLNRLAGGQQFF
TRBV5-4	TRBJ2-5	NA	TRBD2	TGTGCCAGCAATCGACTAGCGGGGAACCAAGAGACCCAGTACTTC	CASNRLAGNQETQYF
TRBV10-3	TRBJ2-5	NA	TRBD1	TGTGCCATCAGCGGACAGGACGGTGGGCAGACCCAGTACTTC	CAISGQDGGQTQYF
TRBV7-7	TRBJ2-7	NA	NA	TGTGCTAGCAGCTTAGGAAACTCCGTTAGCTCCTACGAGCAGTACTTC	CASSLGNSVSSYEQYF
TRBV7-2	TRBJ1-2	NA	TRBD1	TGTGCCAGCAGCCTACAGGGGCCCCACTATGGCTACACCTTC	CASSLQGPHYGYTF
TRBV7-9	TRBJ2-2	NA	NA	TGTGCCAGCAGCCCGGGACTGCCCGTCGGGGAGCTGTTTTTT	CASSPGLPVGELFF
TRBV13	TRBJ1-2	NA	NA	TGTGCCAGCAGGATACGGGGGGGAACTATCTATGGCTACACCTTC	CASRIRGGTIYGYTF
TRBV6-5	TRBJ2-4	NA	NA	TGTGCCAGCAGTTCGGCAGGGGCGTTAGCCAAAAACATTCAGTACTTC	CASSSAGALAKNIQYF
TRBV11-2	TRBJ1-5	NA	NA	TGTGCCAGCAGTCGGGAGTACAATCAGCCCCAGCATTTT	CASSREYNQPQHF